This TCR beta chain was sequenced in a study of T cells expressing NK-cell markers. TCRdb reprocessed the 5' RACE reads; each CDR3 protein has one entry and no DNA is given. Across about 160,000 distinct CDR3 sequences, the top ten clones capture approximately 17% of the sample. Sample: blood T cells: a sorted CD56 or NKG2C T cell subset, CD4+ or CD8+ T cells, or bulk PBMC T cells (not recorded which). This TCR derives from a woman between 18 and 75 years old in good health.

CDR3 sequence reads: CASSPRQSSYEQYF. V gene TRBV7-2 combines with J gene TRBJ2-7. The CDR3 runs to 14 residues. Germline V gene sequence: CDR1 SGHTA, CDR2 FQGNSA.